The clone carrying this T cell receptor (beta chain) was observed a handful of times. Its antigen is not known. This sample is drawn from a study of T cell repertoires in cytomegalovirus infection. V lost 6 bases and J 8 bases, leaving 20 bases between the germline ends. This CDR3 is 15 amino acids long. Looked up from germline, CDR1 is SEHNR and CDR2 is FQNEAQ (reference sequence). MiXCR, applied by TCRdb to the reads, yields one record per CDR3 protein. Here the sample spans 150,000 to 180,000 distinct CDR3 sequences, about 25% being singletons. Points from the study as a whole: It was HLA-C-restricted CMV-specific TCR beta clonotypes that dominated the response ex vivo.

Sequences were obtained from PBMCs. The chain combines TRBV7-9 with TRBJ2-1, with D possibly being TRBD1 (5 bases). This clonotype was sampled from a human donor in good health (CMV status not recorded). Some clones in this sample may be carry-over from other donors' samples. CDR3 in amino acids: CASSTGQGGYDEQFF. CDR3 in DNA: TGTGCCAGCAGTACCGGACAAGGTGGGTACGATGAGCAGTTCTTC.